This T cell receptor beta chain was sequenced for a study of early T cells in non-severe SARS-CoV-2 infection. Overall study context: Unsorted whole blood bulk RNA was sequenced, with unpaired chains.

Attachment of unique molecular identifiers was made to individual cDNA molecules. TCRdb processed the 5' RACE reads anew with MiXCR; each CDR3 protein has one entry. The repertoire holds tens of thousands of distinct CDR3 sequences, with 14% to 15% as singletons. Notes on this clonotype: What it recognizes is unknown.

General study results and limits: There was a bias toward anti-spike CD8 responses in VDJdb matching, which missed private and CD4 specificities.

The material sequenced was whole blood. The sequence derives from an adult who was a healthcare worker with PCR-confirmed SARS-CoV-2 infection or an uninfected control (not recorded which).

This chain's CDR3 is CSASGTSGRQDTQYF. CDR3 bases: TGCAGTGCTTCCGGGACTAGCGGGAGGCAAGATACGCAGTATTTT. This chain joins TRBV20-1 and TRBJ2-3, with 15 bases aligning to TRBD2. This CDR3 region has 15 residues. V was clipped by 5 bases and J by 5 bases; unmatched bases: 5. Looked up from germline, CDR1 is DFQATT and CDR2 is SNEGSKA (reference sequence).